This T cell receptor beta chain was recovered during a study of T cell clusters in autoimmune cytopenias. Study at large: The median distinct TRB clonotype count was roughly 2,400 per sample, from a median approximately 52,000 reads. Findings of the study overall: TRB repertoire shifts in secondary cytopenia and chronic lymphocytic leukemia mostly reflected lymphoma, not autoimmunity. No cluster-lack signature appeared between secondary cytopenia and chronic lymphocytic leukemia patients, apparently due to lymphoma masking. Physiological T cell clusters of healthy donors were apparently absent in primary autoimmune cytopenia patients.

Each sample's input was 250 ng genomic DNA, roughly 38,000 genome equivalents. TRB rearrangements were amplified by touch-down multiplex PCR with mixed TRB-A/B primers. Following a re-call of the multiplex PCR reads, TCRdb has one entry per CDR3 protein and lacks DNA. This sample's table reports about 15,000 distinct CDR3 sequences. This CDR3 is 13 amino acids long. The V gene's germline CDR1 is MNHEY and CDR2 SVGAGI. Note on this clonotype: The antigen is unknown.

Sample: peripheral blood. The chain joins TRBV6-5 to TRBJ1-1. This receptor was obtained from a human donor with an autoimmune cytopenia or autoimmune hepatitis (not recorded which). This chain's CDR3 is CASSYSGGTEAFF.